This T cell receptor beta chain was profiled in a study of shared clonotypes between healthy human individuals. Clones were read by immunoSEQ multiplex PCR, and TCRdb kept only the in-frame ones, dropping some. Counted here are about 1 million clones, approximately 68% occurring once; the ten biggest clones make up about 1.5%. In germline, CDR1 is SGHRS, CDR2 YFSETQ. V was trimmed by 4 bases and J by 2 bases, leaving 13 bases between them. The CDR3 loop spans 15 amino acids. The clonotype originates from a young man in good health. The specimen sequenced was memory CD4+ T cells sorted from blood. Indicated subset: CD45RA-negative fraction. This rearrangement joins TRBV5-1 to TRBJ2-1; tentative D call: TRBD1 (6 bases). The CDR3 DNA is TGCGCCAGCAGCGTCACAGGGAACCCCTACAATGAGCAGTTCTTC. Amino acid sequence: CASSVTGNPYNEQFF.